Following are 21 T cell receptor beta chains from one sample sequenced in a study of T cell responses to AZD1222 COVID-19 vaccine. Assay: immunoSEQ multiplex PCR; the TCRdb copy retains only in-frame clones and omits some. The profile shows about 180,000 clones, around 89% of them singletons. Sample: peripheral blood, taken 28 days after the second dose of the MenACWY control vaccine. The origin of the receptors is an adult who received the MenACWY meningococcal vaccine as a control.

The chain joins TRBV12-3 or TRBV12-4 to TRBJ1-4; maybe TRBD1 (5 bases). The ends were cut back, 2 bases at V and 8 bases at J, with 9 bases in the middle. The CDR3 is 13 amino acids. CDR3 nucleotides: TGTGCCAGCAGTTTATCAGCAGGGGAAAAACTGTTTTTT. Residues: CASSLSAGEKLFF.

V usage is TRBV7-2 and J usage is TRBJ2-3; maybe TRBD2 (6 bases). CDR1 is SGHTA, CDR2 FQGNSA, per germline. The CDR3 loop spans 14 amino acids. V lost 5 bases to trimming and J lost 6 bases, with 15 bases between them. The CDR3 DNA reads as TGTGCCAGCAGCCTCGGACTATCCGGGGATACGCAGTATTTT. This sequence encodes CASSLGLSGDTQYF.

This clone was picked up one time. V is TRBV28 and J is TRBJ1-2, with 7 bases aligning to TRBD1. V dropped 3 bases and J dropped 5; count of bases not matched to a gene: 12. Germline CDR1 is MDHEN and CDR2 is SYDVKM. This CDR3 region has 16 residues. DNA of the CDR3: TGTGCCAGCAGTTTTTCGGGGGCAGGGGGACCATATGGCTACACCTTC. Translation: CASSFSGAGGPYGYTF.

The chain is built from TRBV7-2 and TRBJ1-1; D unclear. The germline V and J ends were trimmed by 3 bases and 1 base, with 9 bases remaining between them. Per germline, CDR1 SGHTA and CDR2 FQGNSA. This CDR3 is built from 14 residues. CDR3 loop: CASSFGPTNTEAFF. DNA of the CDR3: TGTGCCAGCAGCTTCGGACCCACGAACACTGAAGCTTTCTTT.

The chain couples TRBV18 to TRBJ1-5; D is ambiguous. The V and J ends lost 6 bases and 7 bases respectively, with 19 bases between them. The germline CDR1 and CDR2 sequences are KGHSH and LQKENI. The CDR3 sequence is 15 residues long. This chain's CDR3 is CASSPAPMGEQPQHF. In nucleotides, the CDR3 is TGTGCCAGCTCTCCTGCCCCCATGGGCGAGCAGCCCCAGCATTTT. The entire variable domain, with the rest obtained from reference TRBV18 and TRBJ1-5, is as follows: NAGVMQNPRHLVRRRGQEARLRCSPMKGHSHVYWYRQLPEEGLKFMVYLQKENIIDESGMPKERFSAEFPKEGPSILRIQQVVRGDSAAYFCASSPAPMGEQPQHFGDGTRLSIL.

The rearrangement joins TRBV4-3 to TRBJ1-4; possibly TRBD1 for D (5 bases). The ends were cut back, 4 bases at V and 3 bases at J, with 18 bases in the middle. CDR3 size: 17 residues. Germline CDR1 reads LGHNA; CDR2 reads YSLEER. This CDR3 reads CASSLGVRAEANEKLFF. The CDR3 DNA sequence: TGCGCCAGCAGCCTCGGAGTCAGGGCTGAAGCTAATGAAAAACTGTTTTTT.

The genes are TRBV3-1 (or the pseudogene TRBV3-2) and TRBJ1-2; perhaps TRBD1 as D (6 bases). Trimming removed 2 bases at V and 4 bases at J, with 11 bases between. The CDR3 loop spans 14 amino acids. In germline, CDR1 is LGHDT, CDR2 YNNKEL (reference sequence). The CDR3 protein is CASSQRRTAYGYTF. The CDR3 region has the DNA TGTGCCAGCAGCCAAAGAAGGACAGCCTATGGCTACACCTTC.

V is TRBV6-2 or TRBV6-3 and J is TRBJ1-3; a weak D match, TRBD1 (5 bases). CDR3 size: 13 residues. V shed 2 bases and J shed 11 bases, with 13 bases lying between them. The germline gives CDR1 MNHEY, CDR2 SVGEGT. In nucleotides, the CDR3 is TGTGCCAGCAGTTACGGGACCGCTACCGCCATATATTTT. Translated: CASSYGTATAIYF.

The chain has TRBV28 and TRBJ2-2; 9 nucleotides line up with TRBD1. CDR3 length: 17 residues. With 5 bases clipped from V and 0 bases from J, the junction kept 7 bases outside the gene matches. Germline V gives CDR1 MDHEN, CDR2 SYDVKM. CDR3 DNA: TGTGCCAGCAGTACAAAACGACAGGGGGCGAACACCGGGGAGCTGTTTTTT. This translates into CASSTKRQGANTGELFF.

The chain has TRBV7-2 and TRBJ2-1; the match to TRBD2 covers 7 bases. The CDR3 covers 17 residues. J gave up 4 bases and V 1 base, and 10 bases lay outside the gene matches. The germline gives CDR1 SGHTA, CDR2 FQGNSA. This chain's CDR3 is CASSLVSGGSSYNEQFF. CDR3 in DNA: TGTGCCAGCAGCTTAGTGTCTGGCGGGAGTTCGTACAATGAGCAGTTCTTC.

The chain uses TRBV5-6 and TRBJ1-5, with unresolved D. CDR3 length: 13 residues. Germline CDR1 reads SGHDT; CDR2 reads YYEEEE. V was shortened by 5 bases and J by 6 bases, with 12 bases between the two germline ends. As DNA, the CDR3 is TGTGCCAGCAGTAGGGAAACGGCTCAGCCCCAGCATTTT. It is translated as CASSRETAQPQHF.

The chain employs TRBV7-9 and TRBJ1-1; D unresolved. The CDR3 runs to 13 residues. V was cut by 1 base and J by 4 bases, with 7 bases left in between. Germline V CDR1 and CDR2: SEHNR, FQNEAQ (reference sequence). The CDR3 region is CASSLGQTTEAFF. The CDR3, as DNA: TGTGCCAGCAGCTTAGGTCAGACCACTGAAGCTTTCTTT. Full variable domain (missing parts from reference TRBV7-9 and TRBJ1-1): DTGVSQNPRHKITKRGQNVTFRCDPISEHNRLYWYRQTLGQGPEFLTYFQNEAQLEKSRLLSDRFSAERPKGSFSTLEIQRTEQGDSAMYLCASSLGQTTEAFFGQGTRLTVV.

This chain uses TRBV5-6 with TRBJ2-3, with D perhaps matching TRBD2 (6 bases). The V end lost 3 bases, the J end lost 1 base, and 9 bases lay between the germline ends. CDR1 and CDR2 (germline): SGHDT, YYEEEE. There are 14 residues in the CDR3. CDR3 DNA sequence: TGTGCCAGCAGCTGGGGGGAGGGCACAGATACGCAGTATTTT. It yields the protein CASSWGEGTDTQYF.

This CDR3 is CASSRFGQGVGYEQYF. The CDR3 DNA reads TGTGCCAGCAGCCGATTCGGACAGGGGGTAGGGTACGAGCAGTACTTC. V and J are TRBV3-1 (or the pseudogene TRBV3-2) and TRBJ2-7; 10 bases fit TRBD1. V was pared by 4 bases and J by 4 bases, with 10 bases of the junction left unmatched. The CDR3 is 16 residues long. The V gene's germline CDR1 is LGHDT and CDR2 YNNKEL (reference sequence).

The chain links TRBV19 to TRBJ1-2, with 9 bases fitting TRBD1. The CDR3 runs to 17 residues. V gave up 2 bases and J gave up 2 bases; unmatched junction bases: 9. Germline CDR1 is LNHDA and CDR2 is SQIVND (reference sequence). CDR3 loop: CASSITPGTGLNYGYTF. The CDR3 DNA follows: TGTGCCAGTAGTATAACCCCCGGGACAGGGCTGAACTATGGCTACACCTTC. Using reference TRBV19 and TRBJ1-2 for the parts outside the CDR3, the full variable domain is DGGITQSPKYLFRKEGQNVTLSCEQNLNHDAMYWYRQDPGQGLRLIYYSQIVNDFQKGDIAEGYSVSREKKESFPLTVTSAQKNPTAFYLCASSITPGTGLNYGYTFGSGTRLTVV.

The chain links TRBV6-2 or TRBV6-3 to TRBJ1-2; D ambiguous. The CDR3 has 13 residues. Germline V CDR1 and CDR2: MNHEY, SVGEGT. Trimming removed 4 bases from V and 0 bases from J, with 6 bases in between. In nucleotides, the CDR3 is TGTGCCAGCAGTTGGGAACCTAACTATGGCTACACCTTC. Its protein product is CASSWEPNYGYTF.

The chain is built from TRBV2 and TRBJ1-5, with no clear D. CDR3 length: 14 amino acids. The V gene lost 3 bases and the J gene lost 6 bases, with 12 bases spanning the gap. Looked up from germline, CDR1 is SNHLY and CDR2 is FYNNEI. CDR3 DNA: TGTGCCAGCAGTGATGCAGGTTGGGTTCAGCCCCAGCATTTT. It encodes CASSDAGWVQPQHF. The whole variable domain, filled in from reference TRBV2 and TRBJ1-5, reads EPEVTQTPSHQVTQMGQEVILRCVPISNHLYFYWYRQILGQKVEFLVSFYNNEISEKSEIFDDQFSVERPDGSNFTLKIRSTKLEDSAMYFCASSDAGWVQPQHFGDGTRLSIL.

V usage is TRBV6-2 or TRBV6-3 and J usage is TRBJ2-1; D may be TRBD2 (6 bases). This CDR3 has 15 residues. The germline V and J ends were trimmed by 3 bases and 6 bases, with 15 bases remaining between them. Germline CDR1 reads MNHEY; CDR2 reads SVGEGT. The DNA for the CDR3 is TGTGCCAGCAGTTATGGGTTCCTAGCGTCCAATGAGCAGTTCTTC. Translation gives CASSYGFLASNEQFF.

This clone was counted a single time. CDR3 residues: CASSVFNGNQPQHF. The CDR3 DNA is TGCGCCAGCAGTGTGTTTAATGGCAATCAGCCCCAGCATTTT. V usage is TRBV10-2 and J usage is TRBJ1-5; D not certain. V was trimmed by 4 bases and J by 2 bases, leaving 9 bases between them. The CDR3 has 14 amino acids. Germline lookup yields CDR1 WSHSY and CDR2 SAAADI.

This rearrangement joins TRBV10-3 to TRBJ1-3, with unresolved D. Deletions cut 10 bases from V and 0 bases from J, with 10 bases between. This CDR3 region has 13 residues. Germline V gene sequence: CDR1 ENHRY, CDR2 SYGVKD. The CDR3 nucleotides read TGTGCCACCCATGGAGTCTCTGGAAACACCATATATTTT. It specifies CATHGVSGNTIYF.

As to this clone: At the DNA level, this CDR3 is encoded by other sequences in the same sample as well. V usage is TRBV28 and J usage is TRBJ1-5; D not certain. The CDR3 totals 12 residues. V was clipped by 2 bases and J by 5 bases, with 4 bases between them. CDR1 is MDHEN, CDR2 SYDVKM, per germline. DNA for the CDR3: TGTGCCAGCAGTTTAGATGATCAGCCCCAGCATTTT. It encodes CASSLDDQPQHF. Filled out from reference TRBV28 and TRBJ1-5, the complete variable domain reads DVKVTQSSRYLVKRTGEKVFLECVQDMDHENMFWYRQDPGLGLRLIYFSYDVKMKEKGDIPEGYSVSREKKERFSLILESASTNQTSMYLCASSLDDQPQHFGDGTRLSIL.